The rows below give T cell receptor beta chains drawn from one sample of a study of Graves' ophthalmopathy and Graves' hyperthyroidism. MiXCR was run by TCRdb on the multiplex PCR reads, yielding one entry per CDR3 protein. Here the sample spans more than 550,000 distinct CDR3 sequences, about two fifths being singletons. The sequenced sample was peripheral blood. All receptors come from an adult man with Graves' ophthalmopathy. The conserved cysteine and the conserved F or W are not part of the CDR3 here. The order of the fields is CDR3 protein, V gene, J gene, D gene. D genes are given only for firm matches.

cdr3_aa: ASSRAGPLNTGELF; v_call: TRBV5-5; j_call: TRBJ2-2; d_call: TRBD2
cdr3_aa: ASNEAGQTNQPQH; v_call: TRBV6-5; j_call: TRBJ1-5; d_call: .
cdr3_aa: ASSLGADNSPLH; v_call: TRBV7-6; j_call: TRBJ1-6; d_call: .
cdr3_aa: ASRTESGNTIY; v_call: TRBV6-5; j_call: TRBJ1-3; d_call: .
cdr3_aa: ASSSSRARQETQY; v_call: TRBV27; j_call: TRBJ2-5; d_call: .
cdr3_aa: ASSQEPFRATYENSPLH; v_call: TRBV9; j_call: TRBJ1-6; d_call: .
cdr3_aa: ASSIVGDSGNT; v_call: TRBV19; j_call: TRBJ1-2; d_call: .
cdr3_aa: ATAQTGLDTEAF; v_call: TRBV25-1; j_call: TRBJ1-1; d_call: TRBD1
cdr3_aa: ASSLDLAGALETQY; v_call: TRBV7-2; j_call: TRBJ2-5; d_call: TRBD2
cdr3_aa: ASSARGRKDGYT; v_call: TRBV19; j_call: TRBJ1-2; d_call: TRBD1
cdr3_aa: ASSSPTGTGFETQY; v_call: TRBV12-3/TRBV12-4; j_call: TRBJ2-5; d_call: TRBD1
cdr3_aa: ASNDRGNTEAF; v_call: TRBV19; j_call: TRBJ1-1; d_call: TRBD1
cdr3_aa: ASRGRANYGYT; v_call: TRBV10-2; j_call: TRBJ1-2; d_call: .
cdr3_aa: ASSFRQGWGTDTQY; v_call: TRBV7-9; j_call: TRBJ2-3; d_call: .
cdr3_aa: SAEVAGHNSPLH; v_call: TRBV20-1; j_call: TRBJ1-6; d_call: .
cdr3_aa: ASSLLSGRARETQY; v_call: TRBV7-6; j_call: TRBJ2-5; d_call: TRBD2
cdr3_aa: ASSNLGGEETQY; v_call: TRBV14; j_call: TRBJ2-5; d_call: TRBD1
cdr3_aa: SAGTDASYEQY; v_call: TRBV20-1; j_call: TRBJ2-7; d_call: TRBD1